These 8 T cell receptor beta chains were sequenced from one sample in a study of CD8+ T cells in alopecia areata. RNA extraction was followed by reverse transcription into cDNA, which acted as the sequencing template. The assay was immunoSEQ multiplex PCR, and TCRdb's table has in-frame clones only and misses some. This sample has 270,000 or so clones, each found more than once. Sorting relied on CD4, CD8alpha, NKG2D, NKG2ACE and other markers applied to pooled cutaneous lymph node cells. Material: CD4+ T cells sorted from a lymph node. The receptors were sampled from a C3H/HeJ mouse with alopecia areata. MHC haplotype of the mouse line: H2-k.

Points on this clone: Gene names and germline match the mouse. Partial CDR3 DNA: TGCACCTGCAGGGTCCGGACAGGGGGCGATGCT. It codes for CTCRVRTGGDA. The CDR3 reads in full as CTCRVRTGGDAEQFF. The chain joins TRBV1 to TRBJ2-1; 11 nucleotides align to TRBD1. The read ends 4 residues shy of where the CDR3 ends; the end is completed using the germline J gene. The CDR3 length is 15 residues. CDR1 is NSQYPW, CDR2 LRSPGD, per germline (reference sequence). The V segment lost 6 bases and the J segment 5 bases; nucleotides outside the gene matches: 6.

This clone has more than one count but fewer than ten. Genes here carry mouse names. The read ends 4 residues shy of where the CDR3 ends; the end is completed using the germline J gene. J is TRBJ1-1 and V is TRBV19, with D perhaps TRBD1 (5 bases). The CDR3 runs 15 residues. Germline CDR1 reads FNHDT; CDR2 reads SITEND (reference sequence). V lost 3 bases and J lost 1, with 13 bases in between. Partial CDR3 DNA: TGTGCCAGCAGTACCCCCGGACAAAAAAACACA. Amino acid sequence: CASSTPGQKNT. The CDR3 as a whole reads CASSTPGQKNTEVFF.

Details on this clone: Gene names are mouse gene names. The CDR3 end lies 4 residues beyond the end of the read and is filled in from the germline J gene. V and J are TRBV13-3 and TRBJ2-5; D might be TRBD2 (6 bases). Per germline, CDR1 NNHDY and CDR2 SYVADS. CDR3 size: 13 residues. The covered CDR3 bases are TGTGCCAGCAGTGATCCGGGGGGAGAC. As protein: CASSDPGGD. The CDR3 in its entirety is CASSDPGGDTQYF.

This clone showed up just a few times. The gene names here belong to mouse. The read finishes 4 residues shy of the CDR3 end, and the germline J gene is used to complete it. This chain uses TRBV5 with TRBJ2-3; 8 bases map to TRBD2. CDR3 length equals 15 residues. V lost 4 bases to trimming and J lost 0 bases; unmatched junction nucleotides: 3. Germline V gene sequence: CDR1 LGHNA, CDR2 YNLKQL (reference sequence). CDR3 residues: CASSRLGSSAETLYF. The covered CDR3 bases are TGTGCCAGCAGCCGACTGGGGTCTAGTGCAGAA.

This clone was seen a handful of times. Mouse gene names and germline throughout. The read falls 4 residues short of the CDR3 end, and the missing part is taken from the germline J gene. The chain joins TRBV13-2 to TRBJ2-5; 8 nucleotides line up with TRBD1. This CDR3 region has 15 residues. After removal of 4 bases from V and 2 bases from J, the junction contained 6 bases not matched to a gene. Germline lookup yields CDR1 NNHNN and CDR2 SYGAGS (reference sequence). CDR3 DNA (partial): TGTGCCAGCGGTCCAGGGGGCGCATCCCAAGAC. Translated, it gives CASGPGGASQD. The full CDR3 reads CASGPGGASQDTQYF.

With regard to this clone: The listed genes are named as in mouse. The sample carries other DNA sequences with the same CDR3. The sequenced CDR3 bases are TGTGCCAGCAGCCAAGACAGGGATGCAGAA. Translation: CASSQDRDAE. The full-length CDR3 reads as CASSQDRDAETLYF. This chain links TRBV5 with TRBJ2-3, with D possibly being TRBD1 (5 bases). The DNA ends 4 residues before the CDR3 does, and the rest of the CDR3 is filled in from the germline J gene. Per germline, CDR1 LGHNA and CDR2 YNLKQL (reference sequence). Trimming pared 0 bases from V and 2 bases from J, leaving 6 bases between. CDR3 length equals 14 residues.

On this clone itself: The listed genes are named as in mouse. The missing CDR3 end, 4 residues past where the read stops, is filled in from the germline J gene. The rearrangement links TRBV1 to TRBJ2-1; TRBD2 aligns across 11 bases. The CDR3 covers 15 residues. V shed 3 bases, J shed 5 bases, and the junction held 3 bases outside the gene matches. Germline CDR1 reads NSQYPW; CDR2 reads LRSPGD (reference sequence). CDR3 DNA (partial): TGCACCTGCAGTGCGCCGGGACTGGGGGATGCT. This sequence encodes CTCSAPGLGDA. The full-length CDR3 reads as CTCSAPGLGDAEQFF.

This clone was seen many times. All gene names here are mouse names. The read terminates 4 residues before the CDR3 end, so the remaining end is supplied by the germline J gene. The chain joins TRBV17 to TRBJ2-2, with D maybe TRBD1 (6 bases). Between the trimmed V and J ends, which lost 4 bases and 2 bases, there was a span of 14 bases. The CDR3 loop spans 16 amino acids. CDR1 is MNHDT and CDR2 is YYDKIL in the germline V gene. The CDR3 DNA, read in part, is TGTGCTAGCAGTACCCTCCGGGACACTAACACCGGG. It yields the protein CASSTLRDTNTG. The full CDR3 is CASSTLRDTNTGQLYF. The full variable domain, in which reference TRBV17 and TRBJ2-2 provide the parts outside the CDR3, is DTTVKQNPRYKLARVGKPVNLICSQTMNHDTMYWYQKKPNQAPKLLLFYYDKILNREADTFEKFQSSRPNNSFCSLYIGSAGLEYSAMYLCASSTLRDTNTGQLYFGEGSKLTVL.